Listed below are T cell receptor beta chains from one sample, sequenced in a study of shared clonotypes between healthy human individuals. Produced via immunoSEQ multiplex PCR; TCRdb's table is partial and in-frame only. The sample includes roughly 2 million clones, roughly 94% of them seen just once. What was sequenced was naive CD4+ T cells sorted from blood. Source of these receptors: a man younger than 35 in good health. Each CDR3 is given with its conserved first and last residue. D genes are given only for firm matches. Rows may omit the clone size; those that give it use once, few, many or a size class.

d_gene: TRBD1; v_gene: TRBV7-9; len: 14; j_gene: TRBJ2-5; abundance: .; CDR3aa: CASRRDRAGETQYF; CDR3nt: TGTGCCAGCAGGCGTGACAGGGCAGGGGAGACCCAGTACTTC
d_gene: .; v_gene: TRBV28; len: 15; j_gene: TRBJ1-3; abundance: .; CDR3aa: CASELVGAVRNTIYF; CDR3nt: TGTGCCAGCGAGTTGGTGGGGGCTGTTAGAAACACCATATATTTT
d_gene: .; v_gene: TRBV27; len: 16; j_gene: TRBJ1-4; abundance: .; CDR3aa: CASSLEGPRINEKLFF; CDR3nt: TGTGCCAGCAGTTTAGAGGGACCTAGGATTAATGAAAAACTGTTTTTT
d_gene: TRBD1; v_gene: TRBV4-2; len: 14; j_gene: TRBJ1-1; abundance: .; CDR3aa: CASSLARTGGEAFF; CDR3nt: TGTGCCAGCAGCTTGGCACGGACAGGTGGCGAAGCTTTCTTT
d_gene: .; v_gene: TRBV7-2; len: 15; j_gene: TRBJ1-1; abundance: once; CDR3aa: CASSPTSGRNTEAFF; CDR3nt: TGTGCCAGCAGCCCTACGTCCGGGAGAAACACTGAAGCTTTCTTT
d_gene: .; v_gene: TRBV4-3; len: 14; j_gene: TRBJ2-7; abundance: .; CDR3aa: CASSQAPGSYEQYF; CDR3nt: TGCGCCAGCAGCCAAGCGCCGGGCTCCTACGAGCAGTACTTC
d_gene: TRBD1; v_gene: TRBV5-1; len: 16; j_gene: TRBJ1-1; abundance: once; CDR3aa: CASSLDRGLENTEAFF; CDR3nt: TGCGCCAGCAGCTTGGACAGGGGTTTAGAAAACACTGAAGCTTTCTTT
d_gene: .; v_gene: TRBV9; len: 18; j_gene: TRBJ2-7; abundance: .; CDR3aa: CASSVAPLIGTGAYEQYF; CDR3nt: TGTGCCAGCAGCGTAGCGCCTTTAATCGGGACGGGAGCCTACGAGCAGTACTTC
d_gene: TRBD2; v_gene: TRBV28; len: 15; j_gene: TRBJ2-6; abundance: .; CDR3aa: CAAAGGSSGANVLTF; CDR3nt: TGTGCCGCCGCCGGGGGGAGCTCTGGGGCCAACGTCCTGACTTTC
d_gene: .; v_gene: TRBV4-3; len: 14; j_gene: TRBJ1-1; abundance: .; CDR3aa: CASSQNRLGTEAFF; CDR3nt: TGCGCCAGCAGCCAAAACAGGTTGGGCACTGAAGCTTTCTTT
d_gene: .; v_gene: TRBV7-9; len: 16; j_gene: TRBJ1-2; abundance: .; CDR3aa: CASSLGAGEDNYGYTF; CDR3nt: TGTGCCAGCAGCTTAGGGGCAGGGGAAGATAACTATGGCTACACCTTC
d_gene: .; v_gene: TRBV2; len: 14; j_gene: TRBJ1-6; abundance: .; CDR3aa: CASKRGGSGSPLHF; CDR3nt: TGTGCCAGCAAGAGGGGGGGATCTGGCTCACCCCTCCACTTT
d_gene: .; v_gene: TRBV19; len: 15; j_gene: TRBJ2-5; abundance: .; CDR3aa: CASSSRQHPQETQYF; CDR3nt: TGTGCCAGTAGCTCCCGACAGCACCCGCAAGAGACCCAGTACTTC
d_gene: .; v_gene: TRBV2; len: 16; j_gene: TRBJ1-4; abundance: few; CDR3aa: CASSERGGRRHEKLFF; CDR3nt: TGTGCCAGCAGTGAAAGGGGGGGGCGGAGGCATGAAAAACTGTTTTTT
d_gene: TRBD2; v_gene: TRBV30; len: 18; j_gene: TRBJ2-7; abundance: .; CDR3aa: CAWSVARTSGSFPYEQYF; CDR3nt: TGTGCCTGGAGTGTCGCTCGGACTAGCGGGAGTTTCCCCTACGAGCAGTACTTC
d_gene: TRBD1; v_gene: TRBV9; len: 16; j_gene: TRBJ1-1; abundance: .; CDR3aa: CASSVDPMTGSNEAFF; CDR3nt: TGTGCCAGCAGCGTAGACCCCATGACAGGGAGTAATGAAGCTTTCTTT
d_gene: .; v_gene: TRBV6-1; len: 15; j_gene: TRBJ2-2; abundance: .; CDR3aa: CASSERGFNTGELFF; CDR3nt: TGTGCCAGCAGTGAACGCGGGTTTAACACCGGGGAGCTGTTTTTT
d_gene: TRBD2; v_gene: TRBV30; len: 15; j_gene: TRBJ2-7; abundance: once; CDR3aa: CAWSVGTSGAYEQYF; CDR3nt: TGTGCCTGGAGTGTTGGGACTAGCGGGGCCTACGAGCAGTACTTC
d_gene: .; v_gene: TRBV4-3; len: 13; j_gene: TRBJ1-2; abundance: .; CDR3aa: CASSQEGGRGYTF; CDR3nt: TGCGCCAGCAGCCAAGAGGGGGGGAGAGGCTACACCTTC
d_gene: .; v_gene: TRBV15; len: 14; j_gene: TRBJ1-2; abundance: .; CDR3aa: CATSREAGNYGYTF; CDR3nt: TGTGCCACCAGCAGAGAAGCAGGAAACTATGGCTACACCTTC
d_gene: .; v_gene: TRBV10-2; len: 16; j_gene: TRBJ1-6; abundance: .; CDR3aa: CASSVGGPIYNSPLHF; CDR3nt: TGCGCCAGCAGTGTCGGGGGCCCCATCTATAATTCACCCCTCCACTTT
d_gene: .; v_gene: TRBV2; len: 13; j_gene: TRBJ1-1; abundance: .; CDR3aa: CASSENIPTQAFF; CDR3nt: TGTGCCAGCAGTGAAAACATCCCCACTCAAGCTTTCTTT
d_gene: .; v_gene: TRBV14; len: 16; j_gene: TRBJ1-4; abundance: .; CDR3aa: CASSQVKKGTNEKLFF; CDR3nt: TGTGCCAGCAGCCAAGTGAAAAAGGGGACAAATGAAAAACTGTTTTTT
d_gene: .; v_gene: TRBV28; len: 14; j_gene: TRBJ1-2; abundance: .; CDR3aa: CASSLGGRSHGYTF; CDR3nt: TGTGCCAGCAGTTTGGGGGGTAGGAGTCATGGCTACACCTTC
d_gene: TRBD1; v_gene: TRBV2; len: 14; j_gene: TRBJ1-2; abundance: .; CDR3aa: CASTEQGLKYGYTF; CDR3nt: TGTGCCAGCACTGAACAGGGGCTGAAATATGGCTACACCTTC
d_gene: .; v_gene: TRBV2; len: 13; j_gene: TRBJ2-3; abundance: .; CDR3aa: CASIRDNTDTQYF; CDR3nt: TGTGCCAGCATACGGGACAACACAGATACGCAGTATTTT
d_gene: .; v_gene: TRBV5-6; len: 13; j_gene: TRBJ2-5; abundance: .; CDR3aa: CASSPFNQETQYF; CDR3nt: TGTGCCAGCAGCCCTTTTAACCAAGAGACCCAGTACTTC
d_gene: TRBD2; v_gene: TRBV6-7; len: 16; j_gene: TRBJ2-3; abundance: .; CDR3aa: CASSYWGLTYTDTQYF; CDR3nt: TGTGCCAGCAGTTACTGGGGACTAACCTACACAGATACGCAGTATTTT
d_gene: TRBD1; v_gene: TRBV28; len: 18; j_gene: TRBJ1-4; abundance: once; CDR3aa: CASSSPQTGGEVDEKLFF; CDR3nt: TGTGCCAGCAGCTCACCCCAAACAGGGGGCGAGGTTGATGAAAAACTGTTTTTT
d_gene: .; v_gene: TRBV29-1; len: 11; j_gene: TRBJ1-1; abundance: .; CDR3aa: CSVALPEEAFF; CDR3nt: TGCAGCGTTGCCCTGCCGGAGGAAGCTTTCTTT
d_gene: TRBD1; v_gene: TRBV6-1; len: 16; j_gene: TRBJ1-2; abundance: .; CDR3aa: CASSEVNRGFNDGYTF; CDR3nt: TGTGCCAGCAGTGAAGTGAACAGGGGCTTTAACGATGGCTACACCTTC
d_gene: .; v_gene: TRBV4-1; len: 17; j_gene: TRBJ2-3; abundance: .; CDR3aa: CASSQYRHRNSTDTQYF; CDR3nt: TGCGCCAGCAGCCAATACCGGCACCGGAATTCCACAGATACGCAGTATTTT
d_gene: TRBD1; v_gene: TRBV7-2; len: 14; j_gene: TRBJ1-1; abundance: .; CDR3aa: CASSLTGVNTEAFF; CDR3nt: TGTGCCAGCAGCCTCACAGGGGTTAACACTGAAGCTTTCTTT
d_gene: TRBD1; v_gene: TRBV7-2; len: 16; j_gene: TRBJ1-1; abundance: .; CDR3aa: CASSSTGGLQNTEAFF; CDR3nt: TGTGCCAGCAGCTCAACAGGGGGACTACAGAACACTGAAGCTTTCTTT
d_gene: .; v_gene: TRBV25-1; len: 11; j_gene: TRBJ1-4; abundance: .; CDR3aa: CASRRGEKLFF; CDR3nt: TGTGCCAGCAGGAGGGGAGAAAAACTGTTTTTT
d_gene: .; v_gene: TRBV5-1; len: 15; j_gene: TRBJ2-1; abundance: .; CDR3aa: CASSLGQVSYNEQFF; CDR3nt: TGCGCCAGCAGCTTGGGACAGGTCTCCTACAATGAGCAGTTCTTC
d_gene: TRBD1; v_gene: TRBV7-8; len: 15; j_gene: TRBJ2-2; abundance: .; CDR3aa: CASSRQGLNTGELFF; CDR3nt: TGTGCCAGCAGCCGACAGGGATTGAACACCGGGGAGCTGTTTTTT
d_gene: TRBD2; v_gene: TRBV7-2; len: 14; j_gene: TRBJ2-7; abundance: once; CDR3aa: CASSLGTSRYEQYF; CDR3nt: TGTGCCAGCAGCTTAGGGACTAGCCGCTACGAGCAGTACTTC
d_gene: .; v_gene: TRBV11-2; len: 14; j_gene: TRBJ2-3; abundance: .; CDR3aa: CASSLRDRTDTQYF; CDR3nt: TGTGCCAGCAGCTTGAGGGACCGCACAGATACGCAGTATTTT
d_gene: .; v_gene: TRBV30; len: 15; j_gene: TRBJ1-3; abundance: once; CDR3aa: CAWSVRGVSGNTIYF; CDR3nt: TGTGCCTGGAGTGTACGTGGGGTCTCTGGAAACACCATATATTTT
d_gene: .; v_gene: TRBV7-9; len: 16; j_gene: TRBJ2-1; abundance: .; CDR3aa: CASSPLLGVSYNEQFF; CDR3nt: TGTGCCAGCAGTCCGCTACTAGGGGTTTCCTACAATGAGCAGTTCTTC
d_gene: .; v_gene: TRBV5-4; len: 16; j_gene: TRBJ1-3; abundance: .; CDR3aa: CASSPDGLFSGNTIYF; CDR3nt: TGTGCCAGCAGCCCGGACGGATTGTTCTCTGGAAACACCATATATTTT
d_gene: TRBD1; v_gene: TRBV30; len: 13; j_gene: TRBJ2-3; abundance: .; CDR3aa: CALTGTGGNTQYF; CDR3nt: TGTGCCTTAACCGGGACAGGGGGCAATACGCAGTATTTT
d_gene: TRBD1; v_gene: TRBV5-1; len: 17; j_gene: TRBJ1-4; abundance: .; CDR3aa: CASSGQGQGATNEKLFF; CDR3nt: TGCGCCAGCAGCGGACAGGGACAGGGTGCAACTAATGAAAAACTGTTTTTT
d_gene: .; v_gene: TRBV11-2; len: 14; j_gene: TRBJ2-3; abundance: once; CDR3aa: CASSPPGNTDTQYF; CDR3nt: TGTGCCAGCAGCCCCCCAGGAAACACAGATACGCAGTATTTT
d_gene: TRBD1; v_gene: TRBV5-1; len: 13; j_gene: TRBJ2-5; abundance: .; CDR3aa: CASSLDRVETQYF; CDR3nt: TGCGCCAGCAGTTTGGACAGGGTCGAGACCCAGTACTTC
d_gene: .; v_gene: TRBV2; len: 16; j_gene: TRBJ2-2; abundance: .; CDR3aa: CASHKEAGYNTGELFF; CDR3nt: TGTGCCAGCCACAAAGAAGCGGGCTACAACACCGGGGAGCTGTTTTTT
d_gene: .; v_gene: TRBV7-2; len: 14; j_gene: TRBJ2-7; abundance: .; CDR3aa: CASSPDRTSYEQYF; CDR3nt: TGTGCCAGCAGCCCCGACAGGACCTCCTACGAGCAGTACTTC
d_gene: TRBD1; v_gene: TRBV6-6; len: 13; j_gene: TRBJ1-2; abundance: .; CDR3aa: CASNKQGAYGYTF; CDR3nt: TGTGCCAGCAACAAACAGGGGGCGTATGGCTACACCTTC
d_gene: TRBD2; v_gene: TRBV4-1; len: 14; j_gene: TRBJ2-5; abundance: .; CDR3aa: CASSRLAGESTQYF; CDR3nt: TGCGCCAGCAGCCGTCTAGCGGGGGAGTCGACCCAGTACTTC